This T cell receptor (beta chain) was recorded in a study of cytomegalovirus exposure and HLA in healthy donors. The CDR3 runs to 15 residues. The ends were cut back, 4 bases at V and 5 bases at J, with 16 bases in the middle. Germline V lookup: CDR1 SGHNT, CDR2 YYREEE (reference sequence). Concerning this clone: The antigen is not known.

Study-level findings and limits: The study labeled fewer than 200 TCR beta chains cytomegalovirus-associated. Per published reports, the classifier diagnosed cytomegalovirus status with high specificity and sensitivity.

Use of 60 Vbeta and 13 Jbeta primers characterized the PCR. Clones were read by immunoSEQ multiplex PCR, and TCRdb kept only the in-frame ones, dropping some. Altogether over 80,000 clones are present, over 60% being singletons, with the ten largest covering over 15%. J is TRBJ1-3 and V is TRBV5-4, with D possibly matching TRBD1 (5 bases). Source material: PBMCs. The sequence was collected from a man aged 60 to 75 in good health and CMV-seropositive. Here the CDR3 DNA reads TGTGCCAGCAGCAAAGCGCCTGGGGGGAGAAACACCATATATTTT. It translates to CASSKAPGGRNTIYF.